This T cell receptor beta chain emerged from a study of monozygotic twins with inflammatory bowel disease. Study-wide results and caveats: A single strong IBD-associated signal or clonotype was not supported by the findings. Distinct T cell subtypes could not be told apart. Twins with IBD had fewer clonotypes in common with others than healthy twins, particularly during disease activity.

Looked up from germline, CDR1 is LGHDT and CDR2 is YNNKEL (reference sequence). The CDR3 contains 15 residues. For every TCR library, about 3,500 ng of total RNA was used. Following a re-call of the 5' RACE reads, TCRdb has one entry per CDR3 protein and lacks DNA. In all, the sample yields around 380,000 distinct CDR3 sequences. Notes on this clonotype: Its antigen is undetermined.

This TCR was recovered from a human donor with ulcerative colitis or Crohn's disease, or a healthy co-twin of an affected twin (not recorded which). The chain couples TRBV3-1 to TRBJ2-7. The source material was blood. The CDR3 reads CASSPGLGGPYEQYF.